Sequencing of this TCR beta chain was carried out in a study of blood T cell repertoires in COVID-19. Across the study: There were acute and convalescent COVID-19 samples, and they came from the United States, Italy and Spain. Nucleic acid was either cDNA or gDNA, and it came from T cells, B-cell-depleted T cells, or PBMCs.

Repertoires were generated with immunoSEQ multiplex PCR, while TCRdb's copy carries only in-frame clones and drops some. In the table there are approximately 250,000 clones, about 84% of which are singletons. The CDR3 sequence is 17 residues long. The germline V gene has CDR1 SGHTA and CDR2 FQGNSA. V dropped 1 base and J dropped 1; count of bases not matched to a gene: 4. The sample comprised peripheral blood. The chain recombines TRBV7-2 with TRBJ2-3; 11 bases match TRBD2. The TCR was taken from a woman at least 80 years old with COVID-19, enrolled during active disease. This chain's CDR3 is CASSLVSGGVGTDTQYF. Written as DNA, the CDR3 is TGTGCCAGCAGCTTAGTTAGCGGGGGGGTCGGCACAGATACGCAGTATTTT.